One sample yielded the 20 T cell receptor beta chains listed below, sequenced in a study of blood T cell repertoires in COVID-19. TCRdb's table, derived via immunoSEQ multiplex PCR, lists solely in-frame clones and lacks some. The table has 61,000 or so clones, 65% to 85% seen once; the top ten hold 4.5% to 7%. Source material: peripheral blood. The source of these receptors is a woman in her sixties or seventies with acute or convalescent COVID-19.

The J gene is TRBJ2-7, the V gene TRBV6-5; 7 bases fit TRBD1. This CDR3 has 13 residues. CDR1 is MNHEY and CDR2 is SVGAGI in the germline V gene. Trimming cost V 6 bases and J 7 bases; bases outside gene matches: 9. CDR3 protein: CASSRQGPREQYF. The CDR3 nucleotides are TGTGCCAGCAGCAGACAGGGTCCGCGGGAGCAGTACTTC.

DNA of the CDR3: TGTGCCAGCAGCTTGGCCACGGGGAATCAGCCCCAGCATTTT. It is translated as CASSLATGNQPQHF. This chain connects TRBV5-5 to TRBJ1-5, with D unresolved. Germline values: CDR1 SGHKS, CDR2 YYEKEE (reference sequence). This CDR3 comprises 14 residues. V was trimmed by 0 bases and J by 4 bases, leaving 8 bases between them.

The V call is TRBV14, the J call TRBJ2-3; D uncertain. CDR1 and CDR2 (germline): SGHDN, FVKESK. Between the trimmed V and J ends, which lost 6 bases and 1 base, there was a span of 8 bases. There are 13 residues in the CDR3. The CDR3 region is CASSDIRTDTQYF. Here the CDR3 DNA reads TGTGCCAGCAGTGACATCCGCACAGATACGCAGTATTTT. Full variable domain (remainder filled in from reference TRBV14 and TRBJ2-3): EAGVTQFPSHSVIEKGQTVTLRCDPISGHDNLYWYRRVMGKEIKFLLHFVKESKQDESGMPNNRFLAERTGGTYSTLKVQPAELEDSGVYFCASSDIRTDTQYFGPGTRLTVL.

The gene calls are TRBV6-5 and TRBJ1-3; the D gene is possibly TRBD1 (6 bases). CDR1 and CDR2 from the germline V gene are MNHEY and SVGAGI. V lost 6 bases, J lost 0 bases, and 12 bases lay in between. There are 15 residues in the CDR3. In DNA, the CDR3 is TGTGCCAGCAGCTGGGACACTTGCTCTGGAAACACCATATATTTT. Translating gives CASSWDTCSGNTIYF.

This clone showed up just a few times. In DNA form, the CDR3 reads TGTGCCAGCAGCAGGTTACAGGTAACGGACACTGAAGCTTTCTTT. This codes for CASSRLQVTDTEAFF. The chain recombines TRBV5-6 with TRBJ1-1, with D perhaps matching TRBD1 (5 bases). Germline V gene lookup returns CDR1 SGHDT and CDR2 YYEEEE. The CDR3 loop spans 15 amino acids. The V end lost 4 bases, the J end lost 3 bases, and 16 bases lay between the germline ends.

The chain couples TRBV11-3 to TRBJ1-3; D gene ambiguous. This CDR3 is built from 15 residues. Per the germline V gene, CDR1 is SGHNT and CDR2 is YENEEA. V was shortened by 1 base and J by 2 bases, with 9 bases between the two germline ends. The CDR3 DNA sequence: TGTGCCAGCAGCTTAGGAACGGTAGCTGGAAACACCATATATTTT. Protein sequence: CASSLGTVAGNTIYF.

The chain has TRBV6-2 or TRBV6-3 and TRBJ2-1; 7 bases fit TRBD1. The germline V gene encodes CDR1 MNHEY and CDR2 SVGEGT. The CDR3 sequence is 19 residues long. V dropped 4 bases and J dropped 2; count of bases not matched to a gene: 17. CDR3 DNA: TGTGCCAGCAGTTTGAGACGGACGTTAGTAGGGGGCCCCTACAATGAGCAGTTCTTC. As protein: CASSLRRTLVGGPYNEQFF.

The chain's CDR3 is CANAPRSQHF. Here the CDR3 DNA reads TGTGCCAACGCTCCGCGGTCCCAGCATTTT. The chain carries TRBV19 and TRBJ1-5; no reliable D call. V lost 10 bases and J lost 11, with 12 bases in between. CDR1 LNHDA and CDR2 SQIVND come from the germline V gene (reference sequence). The CDR3 is made up of 10 amino acids.

CDR3 sequence (DNA): TGTGCCTGCCAAAAGGGGAATTCACCCCTCCACTTT. Translated, it gives CACQKGNSPLHF. The chain employs TRBV30 and TRBJ1-6; TRBD1 might be the D (5 bases). There are 12 residues in the CDR3. V was pared by 6 bases and J by 7 bases, with 10 bases between. Germline-derived CDR1 and CDR2 are GTSNPN and SVGIG (reference sequence).

The CDR3 loop reads CASSPPGQRFSGNTIYF. CDR3 nucleotides: TGTGCCAGCAGCCCTCCGGGACAGCGATTCTCTGGAAACACCATATATTTT. The rearrangement uses TRBV7-9 and TRBJ1-3; the match to TRBD1 covers 7 bases. The V gene's germline CDR1 is SEHNR and CDR2 FQNEAQ (reference sequence). CDR3 length: 17 residues. V was clipped by 5 bases and J by 0 bases; unmatched bases: 10. The whole variable domain, filled in from reference TRBV7-9 and TRBJ1-3, reads DTGVSQNPRHKITKRGQNVTFRCDPISEHNRLYWYRQTLGQGPEFLTYFQNEAQLEKSRLLSDRFSAERPKGSFSTLEIQRTEQGDSAMYLCASSPPGQRFSGNTIYFGEGSWLTVV.

V and J are TRBV29-1 and TRBJ1-2, with a possible D match to TRBD1 (6 bases). CDR3 size: 15 residues. Germline lookup yields CDR1 SQVTM and CDR2 ANQGSEA. V was clipped by 4 bases and J by 6 bases, with 21 bases between them. The chain's CDR3 is CSVGQAYQTSNGYTF. In DNA, the CDR3 is TGCAGCGTTGGACAGGCCTACCAAACTTCTAATGGCTACACCTTC.

V and J are TRBV2 and TRBJ1-2; TRBD1 agrees at 7 bases. The junction had 3 bases not matched to a gene; V was cut back by 1 base and J by 4 bases. The CDR3 contains 14 residues. Germline values: CDR1 SNHLY, CDR2 FYNNEI. This CDR3 reads CASSEGQGLYGYTF. The CDR3 nucleotides read TGTGCCAGCAGTGAAGGACAGGGCCTCTATGGCTACACCTTC.

This clone occurred once. The J gene is TRBJ2-3, the V gene TRBV7-3, with 9 bases identical to TRBD2. CDR1 is SGHTA, CDR2 FQGTGA, per germline. With 5 bases clipped from V and 0 bases from J, the junction kept 3 bases outside the gene matches. The CDR3 totals 15 residues. CDR3 DNA sequence: TGTGCCAGCAGCCTAGCGGGGAGTAGCACAGATACGCAGTATTTT. As protein: CASSLAGSSTDTQYF. Looking up the rest from reference TRBV7-3 and TRBJ2-3 gives the full variable domain: GAGVSQTPSNKVTEKGKYVELRCDPISGHTALYWYRQSLGQGPEFLIYFQGTGAADDSGLPNDRFFAVRPEGSVSTLKIQRTERGDSAVYLCASSLAGSSTDTQYFGPGTRLTVL.

This clone occurred once. The chain has TRBV9 and TRBJ2-3; D ambiguous. Germline lookup yields CDR1 SGDLS and CDR2 YYNGEE. This CDR3 has 13 residues. Trimming removed 0 bases at V and 6 bases at J, with 8 bases between. This CDR3 reads CASSVALRDTQYF. CDR3 DNA sequence: TGTGCCAGCAGCGTAGCCCTCCGGGATACGCAGTATTTT.

V is TRBV13 and J is TRBJ2-5, with TRBD1 matching over 9 bases. J was trimmed by 5 bases and V by 5 bases; bases with no gene match: 9. The CDR3 has 15 amino acids. Germline loops: CDR1 PRHDT, CDR2 FYEKMQ (reference sequence). The DNA of the CDR3 is TGTGCCAGCAGCCAATCAACAGGGGGCCGGGAGACCCAGTACTTC. It translates to CASSQSTGGRETQYF.

This clone was picked up one time. The V gene is TRBV19, the J gene TRBJ1-2; 10 bases agree with TRBD1. The germline V gene has CDR1 LNHDA and CDR2 SQIVND (reference sequence). Unmatched junction bases numbered 10, after V lost 10 bases and J lost 8 bases. The CDR3 is 13 amino acids. The CDR3 sequence is CATTDRGTDGYTF. In DNA, the CDR3 is TGTGCCACTACGGACAGGGGGACTGACGGCTACACCTTC. Filled out from reference TRBV19 and TRBJ1-2, the complete variable domain reads DGGITQSPKYLFRKEGQNVTLSCEQNLNHDAMYWYRQDPGQGLRLIYYSQIVNDFQKGDIAEGYSVSREKKESFPLTVTSAQKNPTAFYLCATTDRGTDGYTFGSGTRLTVV.

V gene TRBV10-3 combines with J gene TRBJ1-6, with unresolved D. The CDR3 length is 15 residues. Germline lookup yields CDR1 ENHRY and CDR2 SYGVKD. CDR3 sequence: CAVRSLSGSNSPLHF. The CDR3 DNA follows: TGTGCAGTTCGAAGTTTGTCGGGAAGCAATTCACCCCTCCACTTT.

V is TRBV6-1 and J is TRBJ1-4; tentatively, D is TRBD1 (5 bases). The ends were cut back, 0 bases at V and 4 bases at J, with 15 bases in the middle. This CDR3 is built from 17 residues. Germline-derived CDR1 and CDR2 are MNHNS and SASEGT. CDR3 coding DNA: TGTGCCAGCAGTGAAGCTTGGGGGGGGACCGGTAATGAAAAACTGTTTTTT. Protein: CASSEAWGGTGNEKLFF.

In this sample, this clone turned up a few times. The gene calls are TRBV14 and TRBJ1-1, with 9 positions matching TRBD1. From germline, CDR1 is SGHDN and CDR2 FVKESK. Germline trimming cut 4 bases from V and 3 bases from J; bases unmatched to any gene: 9. The length of the CDR3 is 16 residues. Here the CDR3 reads CASSLRGQGRYTEAFF. The CDR3 DNA reads TGTGCCAGCAGCCTCAGGGGACAGGGCCGGTACACTGAAGCTTTCTTT.

This sequence joins TRBV5-5 and TRBJ1-1, with TRBD1 matching over 7 bases. J was trimmed by 5 bases and V by 0 bases; bases with no gene match: 7. Germline CDR1 and CDR2: SGHKS and YYEKEE (reference sequence). The CDR3 has 15 residues. This chain's CDR3 is CASSLEGRGLTEAFF. For the CDR3, the DNA is TGTGCCAGCAGCTTGGAGGGCAGGGGGTTAACTGAAGCTTTCTTT.